The T cell receptor (beta chain) described here comes from a study of blood T cells in healthy people across ages (dated by TCRdb to the mid-2010s). Notes on the research overall: In model experiments, roughly one uniquely barcoded TCR beta cDNA molecule per two T cells was captured by template switching. Using deep sequencing normalized with unique cDNA molecular identifiers, the study measured how TCR beta repertoire diversity changes with age. The donors were split into four age groups: young (average around 17 years), middle-aged (39), aged (more than 55) and long-lived (about 74). The study analyzed two additional independent replicas of 1 million unique cDNA reads from the same blood draw for two donors, one aged 18 to 29 and one aged 80 or older.

Study-wide conclusions, independent of this receptor: Observed TCR beta diversity per million T cells fell roughly linearly with age, and a significant reduction was already apparent by age around 40. Because profiling used bulk unsorted PBMCs, naive and antigen-experienced compartments could not be compared conclusively. Because donor CMV infection status was unknown, age-related changes in expanded clonotypes were potentially confounded. Estimates of total diversity based on one million sequenced T cells were considered lower bounds and underestimates. A strong correlation was found between observed TCR beta diversity and the percentage of naive T cells measured by flow cytometry. Compared with the aged group, the long-lived group had more naive CD4+ T cells, fewer expanded clones and increased TCR diversity, suggesting age selection.

The 40 or so donors, aged about 6 to 100 years, were systemically healthy Caucasian individuals from Russia. Each donor gave 9 to 10 milliliters of peripheral blood, collected into EDTA-treated Vacutainer tubes. PBMCs were isolated by Ficoll-Paque density-gradient centrifugation, with at least 6 million obtained per sample. Trizol reagent was used to extract total RNA from PBMCs, with at least 6 micrograms per sample. For every donor, an aliquot of PBMCs went through flow cytometry to measure the percentages of naive CD45RAhigh/CD27high T cells. Receptor amplification or capture employed 5' RACE. TCRdb names Illumina HiSeq 2500 as the instrument used. A second PCR of roughly 6 to 11 cycles was run with a J-beta primer mix and a sample-barcoded 5' primer. Each TCR beta cDNA molecule received a unique molecular identifier from a template-switch 5' adaptor carrying 12 random nucleotides. Each sample yielded at least 3 million CDR3-containing paired-end reads. First-strand cDNA synthesis was performed from all RNA using the Mint cDNA synthesis kit, with priming by a TRBC-specific oligonucleotide. Following uracil-DNA glycosylase treatment, a first 18-cycle PCR with universal primers M1SS and BC2_uni_R was performed on all cDNA. Per the original workflow: Each sample was normalized by randomly selecting 1 million high-quality reads, each carrying a distinct molecular identifier. Reads sharing molecular identifiers were discarded rather than binned into consensus sequences. CDR3 identification, clonotype clustering and error correction used MiTCR with a Q25 quality threshold and the strictest error-elimination algorithm. Lower-bound total TCR beta diversity was estimated with a nonparametric unseen species model using Euler transformation. The public reads were quality trimmed at Q25 with fastp and then assembled into clones with MiXCR by TCRdb, keeping productive beta chains. For every CDR3 protein sequence, its rows merge into one entry that carries the most common genes and DNA. The V and J calls and clone size are TCRdb's, not the authors'. The sample table shows about 560,000 distinct CDR3 sequences, and roughly a quarter are seen once. The ten largest clones take up 3% to 4.5% of the sample.

As concerns this clonotype: Its binding antigen is unknown. One base away there is no much larger clone; base qualities are not given.

A further study also used this sample, focusing on T cells of mothers and their children. The second paper states: Donors were nine systemically healthy Caucasian individuals: three mothers and their six children. cDNA synthesis used all of the extracted RNA, with roughly 1.6 ug of RNA in each 15 ul reaction. In the second PCR, sample barcodes and 2-4 random nucleotides were introduced via the M1S primer. Over 8 million TCR beta CDR3 reads were obtained for each mother, and approximately 3.2 million reads were obtained for each child. TCR recombination output is similarly shaped by thymic selection in related and unrelated pairs, with a minor effect exerted by inherited differences. Normalized repertoire overlap was always slightly but never significantly higher in related than unrelated mother-child pairs. No persistent microchimeric T cell clones were found, with a detection sensitivity of approximately 110 clones per million clonotypes. To look for features that set related mother-child pairs apart from unrelated individuals, the researchers ran deep NGS to compare the TCR beta repertoires of mothers and children. On average, the children were roughly 12 +/- 4 years old, while the mothers were approximately 40 +/- 4 years old. After adapters were ligated using NEBNext reagents, the libraries underwent 100+100 nt paired-end sequencing on an Illumina HiSeq 2000. Mother and child libraries were prepared a month apart and sequenced in separate runs to prevent cross-contamination. For each donor, between about 500,000 and 2,000,000 distinct TCR beta clonotypes were identified. Naive TCR beta clonotypes were estimated from low-frequency clonotypes matched to each donor's FACS-determined naive share, without sorting.

The source of this sequence is a boy between 2 and 10 years old in good health. The sequencing input was blood.

CDR3 protein: CASSLVGATQYF. The DNA sequence is TGCGCCAGCAGCTTGGTGGGGGCGACCCAGTACTTC. The receptor chain draws on TRBV5-1 and TRBJ2-5; the D gene is perhaps TRBD1, from 6 matching bases. The CDR3 holds 12 amino acids from the cysteine to the phenylalanine. Only the CDR3 portion is preserved as DNA: 36 bases, with reading frame beginning at the first base. As encoded in the germline V gene, CDR1 is SGHRS while CDR2 is YFSETQ. The V and J ends are trimmed by 0 bases and 7 bases, leaving 7 bases between them.